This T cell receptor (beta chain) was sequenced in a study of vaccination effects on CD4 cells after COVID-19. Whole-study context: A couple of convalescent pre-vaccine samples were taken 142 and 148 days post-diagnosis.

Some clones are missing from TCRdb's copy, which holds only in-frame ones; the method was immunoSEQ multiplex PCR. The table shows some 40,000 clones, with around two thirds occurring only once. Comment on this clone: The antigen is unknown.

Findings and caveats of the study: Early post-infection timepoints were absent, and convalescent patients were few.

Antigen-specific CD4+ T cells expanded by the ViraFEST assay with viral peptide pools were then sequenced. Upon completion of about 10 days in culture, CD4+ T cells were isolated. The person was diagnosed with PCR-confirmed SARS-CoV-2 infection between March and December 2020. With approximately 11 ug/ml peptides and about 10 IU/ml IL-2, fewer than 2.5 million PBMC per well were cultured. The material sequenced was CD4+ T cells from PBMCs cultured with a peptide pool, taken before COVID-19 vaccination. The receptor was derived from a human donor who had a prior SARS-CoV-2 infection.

CDR3 DNA sequence: TGTGCCAGCAGCAGCTCCGATCAGCCCCAGCATTTT. It encodes CASSSSDQPQHF. This chain joins TRBV7-2 and TRBJ1-5; D is uncertain. Trimming cost V 5 bases and J 5 bases, with 7 bases left between them. CDR1 SGHTA and CDR2 FQGNSA come from the germline V gene. The CDR3 loop spans 12 amino acids.